These 22 T cell receptor beta chains share one sample of origin, sequenced in a study of CD8 T cells in Susac syndrome. Reverse transcription of about 0.45 to 1 ug RNA used random hexamers. TCRdb re-called the immunoSEQ multiplex PCR reads through MiXCR, storing one row per CDR3 protein. The table records about 83,000 distinct CDR3 sequences, approximately 96% of them present only once. The specimen was CD8+ T cells from PBMCs. Source of these receptors: a human donor with Susac syndrome.

The chain uses TRBV28 and TRBJ2-1; D gene unclear. V gave up 4 bases and J gave up 0 bases, with 13 bases separating them. This CDR3 is 16 amino acids long. Germline assignment: CDR1 MDHEN and CDR2 SYDVKM. In DNA, the CDR3 is TGTGCCAGCAGTTCCCCCGGGCAAAACTCCTACAATGAGCAGTTCTTC. This translates into CASSSPGQNSYNEQFF.

This chain links TRBV7-9 with TRBJ2-7; D unclear. Germline lookup yields CDR1 SEHNR and CDR2 FQNEAQ (reference sequence). V was shortened by 4 bases and J by 0 bases, with 4 bases between the two germline ends. The CDR3 length is 12 residues. This CDR3 is CASSSPSYEQYF. Here the CDR3 DNA reads TGTGCCAGCAGCTCCCCCTCCTACGAGCAGTACTTC.

V and J are TRBV6-6 and TRBJ2-5, with 9 bases identical to TRBD2. The CDR3 spans 16 residues. Germline assignment: CDR1 MNHNY and CDR2 SVGAGI (reference sequence). V was pared by 1 base and J by 3 bases, with 6 bases of the junction left unmatched. The CDR3 DNA is TGTGCCAGCAGTTACTACTCTAGCGGGGTTGAAGAGACCCAGTACTTC. Protein product: CASSYYSSGVEETQYF.

The chain has TRBV24-1 and TRBJ2-1, with 12 bases matching TRBD2. The CDR3 is 17 amino acids. Germline V gives CDR1 KGHDR, CDR2 SFDVKD. With 2 bases clipped from V and 2 bases from J, the junction kept 3 bases outside the gene matches. CDR3 residues: CATSDSLAGGPYNEQFF. As DNA, the CDR3 is TGTGCCACCAGTGATTCGCTAGCGGGAGGGCCCTACAATGAGCAGTTCTTC.

The V and J genes are TRBV27 and TRBJ2-7; 7 nucleotides agree with TRBD2. V lost 2 bases to trimming and J lost 1 base; unmatched junction nucleotides: 5. CDR1 and CDR2 from the germline V gene are MNHEY and SMNVEV (reference sequence). The CDR3 totals 15 residues. The chain's CDR3 is CASSLIKRGSYEQYF. CDR3 bases: TGTGCCAGCAGTTTAATCAAGCGGGGTTCCTACGAGCAGTACTTC.

This chain uses TRBV7-9 with TRBJ2-7, with 8 bases lining up with TRBD1. J gave up 3 bases and V 10 bases, and 5 bases lay outside the gene matches. From germline, CDR1 is SEHNR and CDR2 FQNEAQ (reference sequence). The CDR3 contains 12 residues. The CDR3 bases are TGTGCCACGGACAGGGTCGGCTACGAGCAGTACTTC. This translates into CATDRVGYEQYF.

The rearrangement uses TRBV5-5 and TRBJ2-4; D remains ambiguous. The germline V and J ends were trimmed by 1 base and 0 bases, with 14 bases remaining between them. CDR1 is SGHKS, CDR2 YYEKEE, per germline (reference sequence). There are 17 residues in the CDR3. As DNA, the CDR3 is TGTGCCAGCAGCTTGTGGTTACGGCCCTTAGCCAAAAACATTCAGTACTTC. Encoded protein: CASSLWLRPLAKNIQYF.

The V call is TRBV7-6, the J call TRBJ1-4, with a tentative D call TRBD1 (5 bases). Germline loops: CDR1 SGHVS, CDR2 FNYEAQ. V was cut by 6 bases and J by 6 bases, with 8 bases left in between. The CDR3 spans 12 residues. CDR3 sequence reads: CASRGEHEKLFF. As DNA, the CDR3 is TGTGCCAGCAGGGGGGAACATGAAAAACTGTTTTTT.

V gene TRBV27 combines with J gene TRBJ1-1, with D maybe TRBD1 (6 bases). Trimming took off 6 bases at V and 7 bases at J, with 9 bases between the two ends. From germline, CDR1 is MNHEY and CDR2 SMNVEV (reference sequence). The CDR3 extends over 11 amino acids. CDR3 region: CASRLGGEAFF. In nucleotides, the CDR3 is TGTGCCAGCAGGTTAGGGGGTGAAGCTTTCTTT.

J is TRBJ2-7 and V is TRBV29-1, with a weak D call TRBD1 (5 bases). Looked up from germline, CDR1 is SQVTM and CDR2 is ANQGSEA. The CDR3 is 14 residues long. In DNA form, the CDR3 reads TGCACCACTCCCCAGGGAACCGCTTCCTACGAGCAGTACGTC. Protein: CTTPQGTASYEQYV.

This clonotype occurred once. This chain joins TRBV7-2 and TRBJ2-5; a weak D match, TRBD1 (5 bases). Germline-derived CDR1 and CDR2 are SGHTA and FQGNSA. V lost 0 bases and J 2 bases, leaving 7 bases between the germline ends. CDR3 size: 14 residues. CDR3 sequence reads: CASSLAGRQETQYF. The CDR3 DNA reads as TGTGCCAGCAGCTTAGCGGGGCGGCAAGAGACCCAGTACTTC.

The J gene is TRBJ2-7, the V gene TRBV29-1, with TRBD2 matching 9 bases. V shed 4 bases, J shed 2 bases, and the junction held 9 bases outside the gene matches. In germline, CDR1 is SQVTM, CDR2 ANQGSEA. This CDR3 contains 15 residues. DNA of the CDR3: TGCAGCGTTGCCCGAGCTAGCGGGGATACCTACGAGCAGTACTTC. Amino acids: CSVARASGDTYEQYF.

The V gene is TRBV7-2, the J gene TRBJ2-3, with a weak D call TRBD2 (6 bases). The CDR3 consists of 15 residues. The V gene's germline CDR1 is SGHTA and CDR2 FQGNSA. Trimming removed 3 bases at V and 2 bases at J, with 12 bases between. The CDR3 coding sequence is TGTGCCAGCAGCTTTCGGGGGTTGCACACAGATACGCAGTATTTT. It specifies CASSFRGLHTDTQYF. The full variable domain, completed using reference TRBV7-2 and TRBJ2-3, is GAGVSQSPSNKVTEKGKDVELRCDPISGHTALYWYRQSLGQGLEFLIYFQGNSAPDKSGLPSDRFSAERTGGSVSTLTIQRTQQEDSAVYLCASSFRGLHTDTQYFGPGTRLTVL.

The V gene is TRBV21-1, the J gene TRBJ2-5; the D call of TRBD2 is as the table states it, not checked on the DNA. TRBV21-1 is a documented pseudogene. The CDR3 is 15 amino acids. CDR3 protein: CASSKLGLEQETQYF. The CDR3 bases are TGTGCCAGCAGCAAACTTGGACTGGAACAAGAGACCCAGTACTTC.

The chain recombines TRBV5-1 with TRBJ2-5; the D gene is possibly TRBD1 (6 bases). Trimming removed 0 bases from V and 1 base from J, with 7 bases in between. Germline V gene data show CDR1 as SGHRS and CDR2 as YFSETQ. The CDR3 sequence is 14 residues long. This CDR3 reads CASSLVTGQETQYF. CDR3 coding DNA: TGCGCCAGCAGCTTGGTGACAGGCCAAGAGACCCAGTACTTC. Complete variable domain (other parts from reference TRBV5-1 and TRBJ2-5): KAGVTQTPRYLIKTRGQQVTLSCSPISGHRSVSWYQQTPGQGLQFLFEYFSETQRNKGNFPGRFSGRQFSNSRSEMNVSTLELGDSALYLCASSLVTGQETQYFGPGTRLLVL.

The rearrangement uses TRBV29-1 and TRBJ2-1; tentative D call: TRBD1 (7 bases). In germline, CDR1 is SQVTM, CDR2 ANQGSEA. The length of the CDR3 is 14 residues. V was clipped by 7 bases and J by 3 bases, with 16 bases between them. In nucleotides, the CDR3 is TGCAGCGGAAGACAGGGCGGGGTCTACAATGAGCAGTTCTTC. It encodes CSGRQGGVYNEQFF.

The chain couples TRBV7-9 to TRBJ2-2; 10 positions agree with TRBD1. The CDR3 consists of 17 residues. Trimming removed 0 bases from V and 1 base from J; junction bases left unmatched: 2. Germline V gives CDR1 SEHNR, CDR2 FQNEAQ (reference sequence). The CDR3 DNA sequence: TGTGCCAGCAGCTTAGCGCGGACAGGGGGGAACACCGGGGAGCTGTTTTTT. Amino acids: CASSLARTGGNTGELFF. Full variable domain (remainder filled in from reference TRBV7-9 and TRBJ2-2): DTGVSQNPRHKITKRGQNVTFRCDPISEHNRLYWYRQTLGQGPEFLTYFQNEAQLEKSRLLSDRFSAERPKGSFSTLEIQRTEQGDSAMYLCASSLARTGGNTGELFFGEGSRLTVL.

The genes are TRBV4-1 and TRBJ2-5, with 7 bases that match TRBD2. Germline loops: CDR1 MGHRA, CDR2 YSYEKL. Trimming cost V 1 base and J 5 bases; bases outside gene matches: 7. CDR3 length: 15 residues. The CDR3 is CASSQASGVLETQYF. CDR3 coding DNA: TGCGCCAGCAGCCAAGCTAGCGGTGTCCTTGAGACCCAGTACTTC.

The chain couples TRBV5-4 to TRBJ2-3, with 9 positions matching TRBD2. This CDR3 has 14 residues. Looked up from germline, CDR1 is SGHNT and CDR2 is YYREEE (reference sequence). Unmatched junction bases numbered 10, after V lost 7 bases and J lost 7 bases. The CDR3 DNA follows: TGTGCCAGCCGCAGGGCGGGAGGGCCTAATACGCAGTATTTT. This translates into CASRRAGGPNTQYF.

The genes are TRBV7-9 and TRBJ2-1; 11 nucleotides align to TRBD2. The germline gives CDR1 SEHNR, CDR2 FQNEAQ (reference sequence). The V and J ends lost 5 bases and 8 bases, in that order; junction bases with no gene match: 8. This CDR3 comprises 15 residues. The CDR3 nucleotides read TGTGCCAGCAGCCCGACTAGCGGGATACTCTATGAGCAGTTCTTC. Translation: CASSPTSGILYEQFF. Supplemented by reference TRBV7-9 and TRBJ2-1, the full variable domain reads DTGVSQNPRHKITKRGQNVTFRCDPISEHNRLYWYRQTLGQGPEFLTYFQNEAQLEKSRLLSDRFSAERPKGSFSTLEIQRTEQGDSAMYLCASSPTSGILYEQFFGPGTRLTVL.

The chain uses TRBV9 and TRBJ2-5; 7 positions match TRBD2. V was clipped by 3 bases and J by 3 bases; unmatched bases: 2. Per germline, CDR1 SGDLS and CDR2 YYNGEE. The CDR3 runs to 13 residues. The CDR3 is CASSATSKETQYF. DNA for the CDR3: TGTGCCAGCAGCGCGACTAGCAAAGAGACCCAGTACTTC.

V usage is TRBV7-9 and J usage is TRBJ1-1; D gene unclear. The CDR3 extends over 11 amino acids. Germline V gives CDR1 SEHNR, CDR2 FQNEAQ (reference sequence). V was clipped by 5 bases and J by 3 bases, with 4 bases between them. The CDR3 spells CASSLDTEAFF. The CDR3 DNA follows: TGTGCCAGCAGCCTAGACACTGAAGCTTTCTTT.